This TCR beta chain was sequenced during a study of T cell repertoires in cytomegalovirus infection. Study-wide background: A matching HLA type, together with CMV infection, was signaled by public TCR beta signatures.

MiXCR, applied by TCRdb to the reads, yields one record per CDR3 protein. The sample gives a few hundred thousand distinct CDR3 sequences, 40% of which show up once; 48% is in the top ten. Points from the study as a whole: CMV-specific TCR beta clonotypes restricted by HLA-C dominated the ex vivo response.

V was trimmed by 7 bases and J by 7 bases, leaving 17 bases between them. Per germline, CDR1 LGHNT and CDR2 FRNRAP. The CDR3 extends over 14 amino acids. This clonotype was found a few times. Its cognate antigen is unknown. The chain recombines TRBV12-5 with TRBJ1-5; the D gene is possibly TRBD1 (6 bases). The material sequenced was cultured PBMCs, taken from culture after CMV antigen stimulation. This clonotype originated in a human donor in good health (CMV status not recorded). Some clones in this sample may be carry-over from other donors' samples. For the CDR3, the DNA is TGTGCTAGTGTAGCAGCAGGTGGGGGCCAGCCCCAGCATTTT. Protein sequence: CASVAAGGGQPQHF.